This T cell receptor beta chain derives from a study of blood T cell repertoires in COVID-19. Study context: Researchers got acute and convalescent COVID-19 samples from the United States, Italy and Spain. T cells, B-cell-depleted T cells, or PBMCs provided the cDNA or gDNA that served as material.

The V end was cut by 3 bases, the J end by 5 bases, with 16 bases between. CDR1 is MNHNS, CDR2 SASEGT, per germline. This CDR3 has 15 amino acids. Profiling relied on immunoSEQ multiplex PCR, and the TCRdb table lists in-frame clones only, not all of them. The sample consists of 300,000 to 400,000 clones, 86% of them appearing once. This clone was recorded only once. The chain carries TRBV6-1 and TRBJ1-2; possible D gene TRBD1, 6 bases. The sequence was obtained from a woman aged 40-49 years with acute COVID-19. The sequencing input was PBMCs or T cells enriched from blood (not recorded which). The CDR3 here is CASSDTVTGRYGYTF. CDR3 sequence (DNA): TGTGCCAGCAGTGATACCGTCACAGGGCGTTATGGCTACACCTTC.